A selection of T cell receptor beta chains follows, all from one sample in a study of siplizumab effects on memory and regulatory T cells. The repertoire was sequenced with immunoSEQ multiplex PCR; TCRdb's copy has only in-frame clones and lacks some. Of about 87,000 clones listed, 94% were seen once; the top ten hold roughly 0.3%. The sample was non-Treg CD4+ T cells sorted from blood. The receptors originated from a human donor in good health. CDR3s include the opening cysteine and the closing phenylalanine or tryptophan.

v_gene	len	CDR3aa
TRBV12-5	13	CASGLPGMGGYTF
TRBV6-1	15	CASSEAASGRETQYF
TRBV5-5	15	CASSSLGSPSYEQYF
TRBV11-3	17	CASSLPWGLADTDTQYF
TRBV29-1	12	CSVAQGNTEAFF
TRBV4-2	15	CASSQALAVTDTQYF
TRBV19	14	CASSIDGGDQPQHF
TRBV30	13	CAWAVGTNTEAFF
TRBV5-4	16	CASRPGTGAPNYGYTF
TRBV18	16	CASSPLGAGGQETQYF
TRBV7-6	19	CASSENQGGPTGDTGELFF
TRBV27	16	CASSPSGGQGSRPQHF
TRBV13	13	CASSSPRLSEQFF
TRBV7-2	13	CASSLWENTEAFF
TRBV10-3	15	CAIRLGQGGNTEAFF
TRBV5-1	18	CASSLVGGIVTGTDTQYF
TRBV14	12	CASSQGGDQAFF
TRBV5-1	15	CASSLESGVNNEQFF
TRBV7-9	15	CASSLVGQGFHEQYF
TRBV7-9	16	CASSLAWRTTTDTQYF
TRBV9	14	CASSPTGAGETQYF
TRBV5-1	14	CASSLKGAQETQYF
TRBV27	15	CASSLGLRNTGELFF
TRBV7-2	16	CASSLYGSGNTGELFF
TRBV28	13	CASSLTQNTEAFF
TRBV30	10	CAWGVTEAFF
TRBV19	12	CASSPVWGTQYF
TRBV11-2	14	CASSPLGNRNEAFF
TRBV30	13	CAWSRGSAGELFF
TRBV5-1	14	CASSLTGATTEQYF
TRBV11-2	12	CASSPQGGELFF
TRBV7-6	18	CASSPLADVPSGANVLTF
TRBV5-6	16	CASSQAGARSNQPQHF
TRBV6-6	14	CASSSDGNSYEQYF
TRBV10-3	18	CAISEGSGGPFGTDTQYF
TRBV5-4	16	CASSSTSGRLSYEQYF